This TCR beta chain derives from a study of shared clonotypes between healthy human individuals. Study outcomes and limitations: Among non-shared clonotypes, generation probabilities were lower than among those shared by all four donors.

As defined, naive CD8 cells were CD45RO-negative and positively selected for CCR7, with terminally differentiated effector memory CD45RA+ cells excluded. Sequenced by immunoSEQ multiplex PCR; TCRdb stores in-frame clones only, minus some. Found here are 2 million or so clones, over 85% of them singletons; the top ten hold about 1.1%. V was shortened by 6 bases and J by 2 bases, with 10 bases between the two germline ends. The CDR3 length is 13 residues. CDR1 is MNHNS, CDR2 SASEGT, per germline. For this clone: Its specificity is unknown.

The rearrangement links TRBV6-1 to TRBJ1-1, with no clear D. The sequence was obtained from a man between 18 and 35 years old in good health. Sequenced material: naive CD8+ T cells sorted from blood. For the CDR3, the DNA is TGTGCCAGCAGGTGGACGGACAACACTGAAGCTTTCTTT. The encoded protein is CASRWTDNTEAFF.